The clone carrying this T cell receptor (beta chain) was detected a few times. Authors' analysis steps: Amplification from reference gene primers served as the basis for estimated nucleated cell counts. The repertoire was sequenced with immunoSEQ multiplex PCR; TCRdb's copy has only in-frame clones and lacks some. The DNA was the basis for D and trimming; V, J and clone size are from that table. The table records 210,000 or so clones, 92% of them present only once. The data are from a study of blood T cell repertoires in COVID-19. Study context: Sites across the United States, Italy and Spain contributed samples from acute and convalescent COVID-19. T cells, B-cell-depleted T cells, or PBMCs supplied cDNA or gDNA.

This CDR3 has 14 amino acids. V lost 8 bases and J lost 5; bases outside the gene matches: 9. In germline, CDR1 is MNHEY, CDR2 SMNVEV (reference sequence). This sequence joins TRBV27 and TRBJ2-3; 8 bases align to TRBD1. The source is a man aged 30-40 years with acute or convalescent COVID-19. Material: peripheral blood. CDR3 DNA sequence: TGTGCCAGCCAAGGGGACAGGAGTCGAGATACGCAGTATTTT. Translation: CASQGDRSRDTQYF.